Listed below are T cell receptor beta chains from one sample, sequenced in a study of blood T cells in healthy people across ages. TCRdb re-called the 5' RACE reads with MiXCR, one entry per CDR3 protein. Of about 780,000 distinct CDR3 sequences listed, 35% to 60% were seen once; the top ten hold 15% to 20%. The source material was blood. The receptors originated from a man older than 75 in good health. Each CDR3 is given with its conserved first and last residue. The D gene is left open where the match is weak. Clone size, where shown, is once, few, many, or a class for clones that have expanded.

d_call | clone_size | j_call | v_call | cdr3_aa | cdr3_nt
- | few | TRBJ1-1 | TRBV11-2 | CASNRPNTEAFF | TGTGCCAGCAACAGGCCGAACACTGAAGCTTTCTTT
- | - | TRBJ1-5 | TRBV27 | CASSSATSNQPQHF | TGTGCCAGCAGTTCGGCAACTAGCAATCAGCCCCAGCATTTT
- | - | TRBJ2-7 | TRBV2 | CASSPPRAPYEQYF | TGTGCCAGCAGTCCCCCCAGGGCCCCCTACGAGCAGTACTTC
TRBD1 | - | TRBJ1-2 | TRBV11-2 | CASSGGQGAGYGYTF | TGTGCCAGCAGCGGTGGACAGGGGGCGGGCTATGGCTACACCTTC
TRBD1 | - | TRBJ2-5 | TRBV10-3 | CAISESRTGTRETQYF | TGTGCCATCAGTGAGTCCAGGACAGGGACCCGAGAGACCCAGTACTTC
- | - | TRBJ2-3 | TRBV29-1 | CSVEDMGRTDTQYF | TGCAGCGTTGAAGATATGGGCCGCACAGATACGCAGTATTTT
- | once | TRBJ2-1 | TRBV10-3 | CAISRGGGSKEQFF | TGTGCCATCAGCCGGGGTGGGGGGTCCAAAGAGCAGTTCTTC
- | - | TRBJ1-5 | TRBV6-5 | CASSYSQYSNQPQHF | TGTGCCAGCAGTTACAGCCAATATAGCAATCAGCCCCAGCATTTT
- | - | TRBJ2-5 | TRBV29-1 | CSVEERRYQETQYF | TGCAGCGTTGAGGAGCGGAGGTACCAAGAGACCCAGTACTTC
- | - | TRBJ1-4 | TRBV28 | CASSSIATNEKLFF | TGTGCCAGCAGTTCGATTGCAACTAATGAAAAACTGTTTTTT
- | - | TRBJ2-7 | TRBV28 | CASRERQGGKGEQYF | TGTGCCAGCAGGGAACGACAGGGCGGGAAAGGGGAGCAGTACTTC
- | - | TRBJ2-4 | TRBV9 | CASSVVGAADIQYF | TGTGCCAGCAGCGTAGTTGGGGCGGCAGACATTCAGTACTTC
- | - | TRBJ2-5 | TRBV24-1 | CATSELGGRAETQYF | TGTGCCACCAGTGAACTCGGCGGCAGGGCTGAGACCCAGTACTTC
- | - | TRBJ1-2 | TRBV7-2 | CASSLAAEYGYTF | TGTGCCAGCAGCTTAGCGGCGGAATATGGCTACACCTTC
- | few | TRBJ2-1 | TRBV7-8 | CASSNDNREVRFF | TGTGCCAGCAGCAACGACAACAGGGAAGTGCGGTTCTTC
TRBD1 | - | TRBJ2-7 | TRBV4-2 | CASSQVFRWTGSSYEQYF | TGTGCCAGCAGCCAAGTATTTAGATGGACAGGGTCTTCATACGAGCAGTACTTC
- | - | TRBJ2-7 | TRBV6-2/TRBV6-3 | CASSSLLGYEQYF | TGTGCCAGCAGTTCCCTTCTGGGCTACGAGCAGTACTTC
- | - | TRBJ1-1 | TRBV20-1 | CSAQRGGDITEAFF | TGCAGTGCCCAGAGGGGAGGGGATATCACTGAAGCTTTCTTT
- | - | TRBJ1-1 | TRBV7-3 | CASSLDPVNTEAFF | TGTGCCAGCAGCTTAGATCCGGTGAACACTGAAGCTTTCTTT
TRBD2 | - | TRBJ2-5 | TRBV9 | CASSPGGLAGRETQYF | TGTGCCAGCAGTCCTGGGGGACTAGCGGGGAGGGAGACCCAGTACTTC
- | few | TRBJ2-7 | TRBV5-6 | CASSRFPGDGHEQYF | TGTGCCAGCAGCCGATTCCCCGGGGATGGCCACGAGCAGTACTTC
TRBD1 | - | TRBJ2-7 | TRBV5-1 | CASSLATGGPISYEQYF | TGCGCCAGCAGCTTGGCGACAGGGGGCCCAATCTCCTACGAGCAGTACTTC
- | many | TRBJ2-3 | TRBV12-3/TRBV12-4 | CASGQAASTDTQYF | TGTGCCAGCGGGCAGGCTGCTAGCACAGATACGCAGTATTTT
TRBD2 | - | TRBJ2-1 | TRBV9 | CASSASGLSYNEQFF | TGTGCCAGCAGCGCTAGCGGGCTCTCCTACAATGAGCAGTTCTTC
- | few | TRBJ2-7 | TRBV28 | CASSLPQAYEQYF | TGTGCCAGCAGTTTACCCCAGGCCTACGAGCAGTACTTC
- | - | TRBJ2-5 | TRBV7-9 | CASSLASIGSEQYF | TGTGCCAGCAGCTTAGCTTCTATCGGGAGTGAGCAGTACTTC
- | once | TRBJ2-1 | TRBV10-3 | CTIGPGTGNEQFF | TGTACCATCGGTCCAGGGACTGGGAATGAGCAGTTCTTC
TRBD2 | - | TRBJ2-5 | TRBV7-9 | CASSPRVGRGETQYF | TGTGCCAGCAGCCCCCGGGTCGGGAGGGGCGAGACCCAGTACTTC
- | few | TRBJ2-1 | TRBV7-2 | CASSLWGRTNEQFF | TGTGCCAGCAGCTTGTGGGGGCGCACGAATGAGCAGTTCTTC
TRBD1 | few | TRBJ2-7 | TRBV28 | CASRYPGTGDYEQYF | TGTGCCAGCAGATACCCGGGGACAGGGGACTACGAGCAGTACTTC
TRBD2 | - | TRBJ2-5 | TRBV4-3 | CASSQDLPRGGYETQYF | TGCGCCAGCAGCCAAGATCTACCCCGGGGGGGCTATGAGACCCAGTACTTC
TRBD1 | few | TRBJ1-2 | TRBV6-1 | CASSEVQGGGYTF | TGTGCCAGCAGTGAAGTACAGGGGGGGGGCTACACCTTC
- | few | TRBJ2-2 | TRBV20-1 | CSACRESYIGELFF | TGCAGTGCTTGTCGGGAGTCGTACATCGGGGAGCTGTTTTTT
TRBD2 | - | TRBJ2-7 | TRBV20-1 | CSARRTSGTVNEQYF | TGCAGTGCCCGACGGACTAGCGGGACGGTCAATGAGCAGTACTTC
- | few | TRBJ2-1 | TRBV20-1 | CSAEKGLDEQFF | TGCAGTGCAGAGAAAGGTCTGGATGAGCAGTTCTTC
TRBD2 | - | TRBJ2-7 | TRBV6-1 | CASSESRERESIGEQYF | TGTGCCAGCAGTGAATCTCGGGAGCGGGAGTCTATAGGGGAGCAGTACTTC
- | - | TRBJ2-1 | TRBV27 | CASWGPASYNEQFF | TGTGCCAGCTGGGGACCCGCCTCCTACAATGAGCAGTTCTTC
- | few | TRBJ2-1 | TRBV27 | CASSLSGSETRQFF | TGTGCCAGCAGTTTATCTGGTTCCGAGACACGGCAGTTCTTC
TRBD2 | many | TRBJ2-7 | TRBV20-1 | CSAPRGLAGGAYEQYF | TGCAGTGCTCCACGGGGACTAGCGGGAGGTGCCTACGAGCAGTACTTC
TRBD1 | few | TRBJ1-6 | TRBV7-2 | CASSPGGSPLHF | TGTGCCAGCAGCCCAGGGGGATCACCCCTCCACTTT
- | few | TRBJ2-1 | TRBV29-1 | CSVEGNPDYNEQFF | TGCAGCGTTGAAGGTAACCCCGATTACAATGAGCAGTTCTTC
- | few | TRBJ2-5 | TRBV28 | CASITHGGKGETQYF | TGTGCCAGCATCACCCACGGTGGTAAGGGAGAGACCCAGTACTTC
- | - | TRBJ2-7 | TRBV18 | CASSPSRDNEQYF | TGTGCCAGCTCACCGAGTAGGGACAACGAGCAGTACTTC
- | - | TRBJ1-6 | TRBV9 | CASSVQQGNSPLHF | TGTGCCAGCAGCGTTCAACAGGGAAATTCACCCCTCCACTTT
TRBD1 | - | TRBJ2-1 | TRBV6-5 | CASSWTGGTVNEQFF | TGTGCCAGCAGTTGGACAGGGGGCACTGTGAATGAGCAGTTCTTC
- | few | TRBJ2-7 | TRBV20-1 | CSARSAGSPRGVEQYF | TGCAGTGCTAGATCAGCGGGTTCTCCAAGAGGGGTCGAGCAGTACTTC
TRBD2 | - | TRBJ2-3 | TRBV7-2 | CASSLDWTSGDTDTQYF | TGTGCCAGCAGCTTAGACTGGACTAGCGGAGACACAGATACGCAGTATTTT
TRBD1 | - | TRBJ2-7 | TRBV7-9 | CASSLEKQGANEQYF | TGTGCCAGCAGCTTAGAGAAGCAGGGGGCCAACGAGCAGTACTTC
TRBD1 | - | TRBJ1-1 | TRBV4-3 | CASSQDRGRGLMNTEAFF | TGCGCCAGCAGCCAAGATCGGGGCAGGGGGCTCATGAACACTGAAGCTTTCTTT
- | - | TRBJ1-5 | TRBV12-3/TRBV12-4 | CASSPGQISNQPQHF | TGTGCCAGCAGCCCCGGACAGATTAGCAATCAGCCCCAGCATTTT
TRBD2 | - | TRBJ2-5 | TRBV29-1 | CSVEGTSGETQYF | TGCAGCGTTGAAGGGACTAGCGGGGAGACCCAGTACTTC
TRBD1 | - | TRBJ1-5 | TRBV20-1 | CSAQGQGERQPQHF | TGCAGTGCCCAGGGACAGGGCGAGAGGCAGCCCCAGCATTTT
- | - | TRBJ1-2 | TRBV18 | CASSPNRDSQGYTF | TGTGCCAGCTCACCCAACCGGGATTCTCAGGGCTACACCTTC
- | - | TRBJ2-3 | TRBV6-5 | CASSYSLFGTDTQYF | TGTGCCAGCAGTTACTCGCTGTTCGGGACAGATACGCAGTATTTT
- | - | TRBJ1-4 | TRBV7-9 | CASSLRDNEKLFF | TGTGCCAGCAGCTTACGGGATAATGAAAAACTGTTTTTT